A single sample is the source of the 14 T cell receptor beta chains below, sequenced in a study of cytomegalovirus exposure and HLA in healthy donors. In the PCR, 60 Vbeta and 13 Jbeta primers were used. Method: immunoSEQ multiplex PCR; TCRdb's copy keeps in-frame clones and lacks some. The sample has some 140,000 clones; around 75% are singletons. Sequenced: PBMCs. Source of these receptors: a man aged 35-49 years in good health and CMV-seronegative.

V and J are TRBV5-1 and TRBJ2-5, with D possibly TRBD1 on 5 matching bases. Trimming took off 0 bases at V and 3 bases at J, with 12 bases between the two ends. The CDR3 runs 15 residues. Germline CDR1 reads SGHRS; CDR2 reads YFSETQ. The CDR3 DNA reads as TGCGCCAGCAGCTTGGCAATGGGCAGGGAAGAGACCCAGTACTTC. As protein: CASSLAMGREETQYF.

This sequence joins TRBV2 and TRBJ1-5; D unclear. The ends were cut back, 2 bases at V and 6 bases at J, with 8 bases in the middle. There are 13 residues in the CDR3. Germline CDR1 reads SNHLY; CDR2 reads FYNNEI. CDR3 in DNA: TGTGCCAGCAGTGAATGGCCAGTTCAGCCCCAGCATTTT. Translation: CASSEWPVQPQHF.

This chain connects TRBV4-1 to TRBJ2-6, with D unresolved. V lost 4 bases to trimming and J lost 0 bases, with 10 bases between them. This CDR3 is 16 amino acids long. Germline CDR1 and CDR2: MGHRA and YSYEKL. The CDR3 nucleotides are TGCGCCAGCAGCCCCCACACCAACTCTGGGGCCAACGTCCTGACTTTC. This sequence encodes CASSPHTNSGANVLTF.

The chain recombines TRBV5-8 with TRBJ1-1; no reliable D call. Trimming took 2 bases from V and 6 from J, leaving 17 bases between them. Germline CDR1 reads SGHTS; CDR2 reads YDEGEE. The CDR3 covers 15 residues. The CDR3 DNA reads as TGTGCCAGCAGCTTCACGGTCAACGAGGTTCCTGAAGCTTTCTTT. Translation gives CASSFTVNEVPEAFF.

CDR3 in amino acids: CASNRLAGGSDTQYF. In nucleotides, the CDR3 is TGTGCCAGCAATCGACTAGCGGGGGGCTCAGATACGCAGTATTTT. The V and J genes are TRBV2 and TRBJ2-3, with 13 bases matching TRBD2. Germline V gene data show CDR1 as SNHLY and CDR2 as FYNNEI. The trim removed 7 bases at V and 4 bases at J, leaving 5 bases unmatched. The CDR3 contains 15 residues.

This rearrangement joins TRBV2 to TRBJ2-5; a weak D match, TRBD2 (6 bases). CDR3 length: 14 amino acids. Germline CDR1 is SNHLY and CDR2 is FYNNEI. V lost 4 bases and J lost 4, with 13 bases in between. In DNA form, the CDR3 reads TGTGCCAGCAGTGTTGGGGGGTCACGAGAGACCCAGTACTTC. This translates into CASSVGGSRETQYF.

The chain carries TRBV28 and TRBJ1-5; 10 bases are a match to TRBD1. This CDR3 has 16 residues. CDR1 and CDR2 (germline): MDHEN, SYDVKM. The V and J ends lost 7 bases and 6 bases, in that order; junction bases with no gene match: 12. CDR3 DNA: TGTGCCAGCATTCCCGAGACAGGGGGCGAAGTTCAGCCCCAGCATTTT. Translating gives CASIPETGGEVQPQHF.

This clone has just a few counts. The CDR3 region is CSANRVTEAFF. The DNA of the CDR3 is TGCAGTGCGAACAGAGTCACTGAAGCTTTCTTT. The chain recombines TRBV20-1 with TRBJ1-1; D is ambiguous. There are 11 residues in the CDR3. Germline loops: CDR1 DFQATT, CDR2 SNEGSKA (reference sequence). V dropped 6 bases and J dropped 4 bases, with 9 bases sitting between them.

The V and J genes are TRBV30 and TRBJ1-2; D possibly corresponds to TRBD1 (5 bases). CDR1 GTSNPN and CDR2 SVGIG come from the germline V gene (reference sequence). CDR3 size: 15 residues. V was cut by 3 bases and J by 1 base, with 15 bases left in between. The CDR3 region is CAWSRRGAGNYGYTF. CDR3 nucleotides: TGTGCCTGGAGCCGGAGGGGAGCGGGTAACTATGGCTACACCTTC.

V gene TRBV11-2 combines with J gene TRBJ2-5, with a tentative D call TRBD2 (5 bases). This CDR3 is 13 amino acids long. Germline V gives CDR1 SGHAT, CDR2 FQNNGV. V lost 8 bases and J 2 bases, leaving 12 bases between the germline ends. The CDR3 nucleotides are TGTGCCAGCGGAAAGAGGGAGCAAGAGACCCAGTACTTC. It codes for CASGKREQETQYF.

J is TRBJ2-1 and V is TRBV7-3; a possible D gene is TRBD2 (5 bases). Germline V CDR1 and CDR2: SGHTA, FQGTGA. CDR3 length: 17 residues. V was pared by 0 bases and J by 4 bases, with 16 bases between. The CDR3 sequence: CASSLTPEDSIYNEQFF. CDR3 sequence (DNA): TGTGCCAGCAGCTTAACCCCAGAGGACTCTATATACAATGAGCAGTTCTTC.

This clone has only a few counts. This sequence joins TRBV29-1 and TRBJ1-1, with TRBD1 as a possible D gene (5 bases). Trimming left V 6 bases short and J 7 bases short, with 21 bases between. The CDR3 covers 14 residues. Germline CDR1 reads SQVTM; CDR2 reads ANQGSEA. CDR3 amino acids: CSVGATGGGIEAFF. The DNA for the CDR3 is TGCAGCGTCGGAGCTACAGGTGGCGGGATTGAAGCTTTCTTT.

The chain recombines TRBV7-7 with TRBJ2-2; D is unclear. Trimming cost V 5 bases and J 1 base, with 5 bases left between them. This CDR3 is 13 amino acids long. Germline CDR1 and CDR2: SSHAT and FNYEAQ (reference sequence). The DNA of the CDR3 is TGTGCCAGCAGCCGACAGAACACCGGGGAGCTGTTTTTT. It is translated as CASSRQNTGELFF.

The J gene is TRBJ2-7, the V gene TRBV9; 11 nucleotides line up with TRBD2. The CDR3 has 15 amino acids. The germline V gene encodes CDR1 SGDLS and CDR2 YYNGEE. The V and J ends lost 2 bases and 4 bases, in that order; junction bases with no gene match: 5. The CDR3: CASSVLAGGPYEQYF. The CDR3 coding sequence is TGTGCCAGCAGCGTGTTAGCGGGAGGGCCTTACGAGCAGTACTTC.